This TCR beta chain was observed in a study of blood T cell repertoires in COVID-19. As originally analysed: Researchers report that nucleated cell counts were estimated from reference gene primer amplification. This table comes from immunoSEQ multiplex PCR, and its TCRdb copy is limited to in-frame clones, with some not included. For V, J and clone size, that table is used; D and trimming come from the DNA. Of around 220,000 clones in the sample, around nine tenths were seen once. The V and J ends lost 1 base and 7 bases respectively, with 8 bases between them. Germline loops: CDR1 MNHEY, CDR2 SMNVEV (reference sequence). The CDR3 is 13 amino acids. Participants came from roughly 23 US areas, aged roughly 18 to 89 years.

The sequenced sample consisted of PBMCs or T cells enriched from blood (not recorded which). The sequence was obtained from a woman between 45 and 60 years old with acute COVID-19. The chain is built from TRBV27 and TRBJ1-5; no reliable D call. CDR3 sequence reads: CASSLFSHQPQHF. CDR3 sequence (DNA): TGTGCCAGCAGTTTATTTAGCCACCAGCCCCAGCATTTT.